The clone carrying this T cell receptor beta chain was picked up a small number of times. Its antigen remains unidentified. The source of the sample is a study of identical twins' blood T cells. Study summary: Roughly 6 alpha and six beta libraries together yielded 45 million or so reads. The study, taken as a whole, reports: Top TCRbeta clonotypes were shared more with twin than unrelated donors.

TCRdb used MiXCR to reprocess the 5' RACE reads, holding one entry per CDR3 protein. The sample has a few hundred thousand distinct CDR3 sequences; roughly 27% are singletons. This CDR3 has 13 residues. Germline CDR1 GTSNPN, CDR2 SVGIG (reference sequence). Trimming left V 2 bases short and J 4 bases short, with 11 bases between. This TCR was sampled from a woman aged 18-49 years in good health. This chain connects TRBV30 to TRBJ1-1; no definite D call. The sample comprised PBMCs. CDR3 sequence reads: CAWSSRGPTEAFF. For the CDR3, the DNA is TGTGCCTGGAGTTCCCGGGGTCCCACTGAAGCTTTCTTT.